These 9 T cell receptor beta chains were all obtained from the same sample, sequenced in a study of T cell repertoires in cytomegalovirus infection. Their target antigens are unknown. TCRdb fed the reads into MiXCR, producing one record per CDR3 protein. The table lists roughly 860,000 distinct CDR3 sequences, approximately 30% of them singletons. Sample: cultured CD8+ T cells from PBMCs, taken from culture after CMV antigen stimulation. The origin of the receptors is a human donor in good health (CMV status not recorded). Some clones in this sample may be carry-over from other donors' samples.

The chain employs TRBV5-5 and TRBJ1-6; D unresolved. V gave up 9 bases and J gave up 0 bases, with 13 bases separating them. This CDR3 spans 15 amino acids. The germline gives CDR1 SGHKS, CDR2 YYEKEE (reference sequence). The CDR3 spells CATKDASSYNSPLHF. The CDR3 DNA follows: TGTGCCACCAAGGACGCGAGCTCCTATAATTCACCCCTCCACTTT. Full variable domain (missing parts from reference TRBV5-5 and TRBJ1-6): DAGVTQSPTHLIKTRGQQVTLRCSPISGHKSVSWYQQVLGQGPQFIFQYYEKEERGRGNFPDRFSARQFPNYSSELNVNALLLGDSALYLCATKDASSYNSPLHFGNGTRLTVT.

This clonotype was found many times. The chain recombines TRBV6-5 with TRBJ1-6, with TRBD1 matching 8 bases. The ends lost 0 bases at V and 4 bases at J; junction bases unmatched: 8. The germline gives CDR1 MNHEY, CDR2 SVGAGI. The CDR3 is 18 residues long. The CDR3 region is CASSYSVGTGRYNSPLHF. CDR3 bases: TGTGCCAGCAGTTACTCTGTCGGGACAGGCAGATATAATTCACCCCTCCACTTT.

V gene TRBV7-6 combines with J gene TRBJ2-7, with 8 bases aligning to TRBD1. V lost 4 bases to trimming and J lost 7 bases; unmatched junction nucleotides: 6. Per germline, CDR1 SGHVS and CDR2 FNYEAQ. The CDR3 runs to 13 residues. The CDR3: CASSSDRVGEQYV. For the CDR3, the DNA is TGTGCCAGCAGCTCGGACAGGGTGGGGGAGCAGTACGTC.

This clonotype was seen ten or more times. The chain joins TRBV19 to TRBJ1-1; TRBD1 might be the D (5 bases). The CDR3 covers 14 residues. The germline V and J ends were trimmed by 0 bases and 0 bases, with 5 bases remaining between them. Per germline, CDR1 LNHDA and CDR2 SQIVND (reference sequence). The chain's CDR3 is CASSIEGVNTEAFF. The DNA of the CDR3 is TGTGCCAGTAGTATAGAGGGGGTGAACACTGAAGCTTTCTTT.

This clonotype was seen many times. The chain has TRBV4-1 and TRBJ1-1, with a weak D call TRBD1 (5 bases). Germline assignment: CDR1 MGHRA and CDR2 YSYEKL. This CDR3 is built from 17 residues. Trimming took 1 base from V and 0 from J, leaving 15 bases between them. CDR3 region: CASSQAIRQPLNTEAFF. CDR3 coding DNA: TGCGCCAGCAGCCAAGCTATCAGACAGCCTCTGAACACTGAAGCTTTCTTT.

This clonotype was seen repeatedly, ten times or more. The chain employs TRBV7-2 and TRBJ2-1; 13 positions match TRBD2. The CDR3 is 19 amino acids. Trimming cost V 5 bases and J 0 bases; bases outside gene matches: 10. Per the germline V gene, CDR1 is SGHTA and CDR2 is FQGNSA. DNA for the CDR3: TGTGCCAGCAGCCCCAGACTTACTAGCGGGGGGGCCTCCTACAATGAGCAGTTCTTC. Its protein is CASSPRLTSGGASYNEQFF.

This clonotype was recorded at least ten times. V usage is TRBV7-8 and J usage is TRBJ1-5, with a possible D match to TRBD1 (5 bases). CDR3 length: 16 amino acids. Germline assignment: CDR1 SGHVS and CDR2 FQNEAQ. V lost 6 bases to trimming and J lost 0 bases, with 15 bases between them. The CDR3: CASSTGGVYSNQPQHF. The DNA of the CDR3 is TGTGCCAGCAGTACTGGAGGGGTCTATAGCAATCAGCCCCAGCATTTT.

The gene calls are TRBV28 and TRBJ1-6; D is possibly TRBD1 (6 bases). Germline V CDR1 and CDR2: MDHEN, SYDVKM. CDR3 length equals 14 residues. The V end lost 6 bases, the J end lost 6 bases, and 12 bases lay between the germline ends. The CDR3: CASSGRGFNSPLHF. DNA of the CDR3: TGTGCCAGCAGCGGCAGGGGATTTAATTCACCCCTCCACTTT. Supplemented by reference TRBV28 and TRBJ1-6, the full variable domain reads DVKVTQSSRYLVKRTGEKVFLECVQDMDHENMFWYRQDPGLGLRLIYFSYDVKMKEKGDIPEGYSVSREKKERFSLILESASTNQTSMYLCASSGRGFNSPLHFGNGTRLTVT.

This clonotype was observed a handful of times. This chain connects TRBV12-3 or TRBV12-4 to TRBJ1-2, with D maybe TRBD1 (5 bases). V lost 7 bases, J lost 4 bases, and 16 bases lay in between. CDR3 length: 14 amino acids. CDR3 coding DNA: TGTGCCAGCATGTGGACACAGCTCGCCTATGGCTACACCTTC. This codes for CASMWTQLAYGYTF.